Sequencing of this T cell receptor (beta chain) was carried out in a study of T cells in Graves' hyperthyroidism and ophthalmopathy. Overall study results and limits: Most clonotypes expanded in the thyroid (above 0.001) were also present in blood.

This clonotype was counted ten times or more. Its antigen is still unknown. Regions amplified from RNA transcripts were the TCR beta CDR3 regions. HTBI primers drove first-round RT-PCR of the TCR CDR3. Each CDR3 protein is one row after TCRdb ran MiXCR on the multiplex PCR reads. The data hold around 760,000 distinct CDR3 sequences, with 30% to 40% observed a single time. Germline values: CDR1 SNHLY, CDR2 FYNNEI. The CDR3 is made up of 15 amino acids. Trimming left V 1 base short and J 2 bases short, with 11 bases between. Patients were aged 18 to 65, had disease duration under 2 months, and had newly diagnosed hyperthyroidism. Exclusions: uncontrolled infection, other autoimmune disease, pregnancy, lactation. Out of over 7.5 ml of fresh peripheral blood came the PBMCs.

This chain joins TRBV2 and TRBJ1-2; tentative D call: TRBD1 (6 bases). The source of this sequence is a woman in her thirties or forties with Graves' hyperthyroidism. Sequenced material: blood. This chain's CDR3 is CASSEGPGENYGYTF. In DNA, the CDR3 is TGTGCCAGCAGTGAAGGTCCAGGGGAAAACTATGGCTACACCTTC.